This TCR beta chain was obtained from a study of control samples from healthy donors and cancer patients. Trimming removed 0 bases from V and 8 bases from J, with 17 bases in between. The germline gives CDR1 MRHNA, CDR2 SNTAGT. The CDR3 contains 16 residues. Only in-frame clones appear in the TCRdb table, and some are missing; sequencing was by immunoSEQ multiplex PCR. Here the sample spans around 83,000 clones, 93% being singletons. The material sequenced was PBMCs. This sequence was found in a woman between 40 and 50 years old with lung cancer. V is TRBV6-4 and J is TRBJ2-1; a possible D gene is TRBD2 (5 bases). The CDR3 region is CASSDSAGIPRDEQFF. In DNA form, the CDR3 reads TGTGCCAGCAGTGACTCGGCGGGTATACCGAGGGATGAGCAGTTCTTC.